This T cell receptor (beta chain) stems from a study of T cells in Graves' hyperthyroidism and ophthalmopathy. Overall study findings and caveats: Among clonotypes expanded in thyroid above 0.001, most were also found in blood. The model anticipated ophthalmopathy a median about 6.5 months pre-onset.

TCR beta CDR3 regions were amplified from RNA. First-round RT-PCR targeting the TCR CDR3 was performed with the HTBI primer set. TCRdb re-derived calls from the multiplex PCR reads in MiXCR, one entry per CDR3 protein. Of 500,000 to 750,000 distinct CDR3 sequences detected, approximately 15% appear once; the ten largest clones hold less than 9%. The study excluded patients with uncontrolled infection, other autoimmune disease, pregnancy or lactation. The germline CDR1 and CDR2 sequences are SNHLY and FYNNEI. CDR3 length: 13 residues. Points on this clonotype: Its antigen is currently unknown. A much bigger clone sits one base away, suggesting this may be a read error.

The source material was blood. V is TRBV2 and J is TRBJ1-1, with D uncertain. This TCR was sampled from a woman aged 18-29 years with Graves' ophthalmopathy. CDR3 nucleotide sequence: TGTGCCAGCAGTGTATTAAGGAACACTGAAGCTTCCTTT. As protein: CASSVLRNTEASF.